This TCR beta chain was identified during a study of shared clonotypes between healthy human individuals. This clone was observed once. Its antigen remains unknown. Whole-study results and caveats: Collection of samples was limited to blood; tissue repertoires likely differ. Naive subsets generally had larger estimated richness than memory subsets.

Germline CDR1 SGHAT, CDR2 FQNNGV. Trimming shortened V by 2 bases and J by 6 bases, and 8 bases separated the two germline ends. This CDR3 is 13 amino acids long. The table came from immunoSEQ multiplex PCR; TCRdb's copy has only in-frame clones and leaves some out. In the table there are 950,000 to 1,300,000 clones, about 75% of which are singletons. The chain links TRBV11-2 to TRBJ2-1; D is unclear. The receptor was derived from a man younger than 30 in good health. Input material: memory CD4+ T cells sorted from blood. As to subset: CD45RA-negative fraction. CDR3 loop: CASSLNVINEQFF. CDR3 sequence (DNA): TGTGCCAGCAGCTTAAATGTTATCAATGAGCAGTTCTTC. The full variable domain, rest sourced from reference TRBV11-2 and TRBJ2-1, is EAGVAQSPRYKIIEKRQSVAFWCNPISGHATLYWYQQILGQGPKLLIQFQNNGVVDDSQLPKDRFSAERLKGVDSTLKIQPAKLEDSAVYLCASSLNVINEQFFGPGTRLTVL.